Listed here are 29 T cell receptor beta chains from one sample, sequenced in a study of blood T cells in healthy people across ages. Using a J-beta primer mix together with a sample-barcoded 5' primer, a second PCR was run for roughly 6 to 12 cycles. TCRdb re-called the 5' RACE reads with MiXCR, one entry per CDR3 protein. The sample records roughly 680,000 distinct CDR3 sequences, about 51% being singletons. The sequenced material came from blood. The receptors originated from a woman older than 75 in good health.

As to this clonotype: A much more abundant neighbour one base away suggests this may be a read error. The chain joins TRBV12-3 or TRBV12-4 to TRBJ2-1; possibly TRBD1 for D (5 bases). Trimming left V 7 bases short and J 13 bases short, with 26 bases between. CDR3 size: 15 residues. The CDR3: CASTRGESPQETQFF. The DNA for the CDR3 is TGTGCCAGCACAAGGGGCGAAAGCCCTCAAGAGACCCAGTTCTTC.

Of note for this clonotype: A read error may be the cause here, since a much bigger clone is one base away. The rearrangement joins TRBV6-5 to TRBJ2-5; the D is unclear. From germline, CDR1 is MNHEY and CDR2 SVGAGI. The CDR3 is 13 residues long. The CDR3 here is CASSLRIQETRYF. For the CDR3, the DNA is TGTGCCAGCAGTCTCAGGATCCAAGAGACCCGGTACTTC.

This clonotype occurred many times. This rearrangement joins TRBV29-1 to TRBJ2-3, with 9 bases that match TRBD1. CDR1 and CDR2 from the germline V gene are SQVTM and ANQGSEA. The J segment lost 5 bases and the V segment lost 6 bases, leaving 6 bases of the junction unmatched. The CDR3 sequence is 13 residues long. CDR3 in DNA: TGCAGCGTACTACAGGGGGCTGGAGATACGCAGTATTTT. Protein sequence: CSVLQGAGDTQYF.

V gene TRBV5-1 combines with J gene TRBJ2-5; no firm D call. V was cut by 5 bases and J by 2 bases, with 10 bases left in between. CDR1 and CDR2 (germline): SGHRS, YFSETQ. The CDR3 contains 13 residues. For the CDR3, the DNA is TGCGCCAGCAGGAAGGAACGTCAAGAGACCCAGTACTTC. This translates into CASRKERQETQYF.

The rearrangement links TRBV27 to TRBJ2-1; a possible D gene is TRBD2 (6 bases). Germline CDR1 MNHEY, CDR2 SMNVEV (reference sequence). V lost 6 bases to trimming and J lost 7 bases, with 22 bases between them. The CDR3 is made up of 16 amino acids. The CDR3 loop reads CASSQSGDPSWNEQFF. In nucleotides, the CDR3 is TGTGCCAGCAGCCAATCGGGAGACCCTTCTTGGAATGAGCAGTTCTTC.

On this clonotype itself: It may be a read error: a sequence one base away is much more abundant. The chain links TRBV7-3 to TRBJ2-3; D gene ambiguous. V was shortened by 5 bases and J by 2 bases, with 14 bases between the two germline ends. Germline CDR1 and CDR2: SGHTA and FQGTGA. The CDR3 is made up of 15 amino acids. CDR3 residues: CASSPLRASTDTQYF. The CDR3 coding sequence is TGTGCCAGCAGCCCCCTACGTGCATCCACAGATACGCAGTATTTT.

Regarding this clonotype: A read error may be the cause here, since a much bigger clone is one base away. The CDR3 bases are TGTGCCAACAGCCATGGGACAGGGGGCGAGCAGTACTTC. It translates to CANSHGTGGEQYF. The chain employs TRBV12-3 or TRBV12-4 and TRBJ2-7; 11 positions match TRBD1. V trimming: 10 bases; J trimming: 6 bases; junction bases outside the gene matches: 8. This CDR3 region has 13 residues.

This clonotype was counted between two and nine times. The chain has TRBV5-1 and TRBJ1-1, with D unresolved. Germline CDR1 and CDR2: SGHRS and YFSETQ. The CDR3 sequence is 15 residues long. V was clipped by 3 bases and J by 4 bases, with 16 bases between them. CDR3: CASSSRPSTGTEAFF. For the CDR3, the DNA is TGCGCCAGCAGCTCTCGTCCCAGTACGGGCACTGAAGCTTTCTTT.

This clonotype has a single count. V and J are TRBV28 and TRBJ2-3; 13 nucleotides agree with TRBD2. CDR1 is MDHEN, CDR2 SYDVKM, per germline. The CDR3 is 18 residues long. Trimming took 2 bases from V and 1 from J; bases not matched to a gene: 6. The CDR3 here is CASSLGSGTSGGTDTQYF. Written as DNA, the CDR3 is TGTGCCAGCAGTTTAGGATCCGGGACTAGCGGGGGCACAGATACGCAGTATTTT.

In nucleotides, the CDR3 is TGTGCCTGGGCGACGCCCAATTCACCCCTCCACTTT. This sequence encodes CAWATPNSPLHF. The chain couples TRBV30 to TRBJ1-6; D gene uncertain. Germline-derived CDR1 and CDR2 are GTSNPN and SVGIG (reference sequence). Trimming removed 5 bases at V and 7 bases at J, with 9 bases between. The CDR3 runs to 12 residues. The entire variable domain, with the rest obtained from reference TRBV30 and TRBJ1-6, is as follows: SQTIHQWPATLVQPVGSPLSLECTVEGTSNPNLYWYRQAAGRGLQLLFYSVGIGQISSEVPQNLSASRPQDRQFILSSKKLLLSDSGFYLCAWATPNSPLHFGNGTRLTVT.

The chain is built from TRBV10-3 and TRBJ1-2, with unresolved D. Germline V gives CDR1 ENHRY, CDR2 SYGVKD. The CDR3 is 13 residues long. V was clipped by 6 bases and J by 4 bases, with 12 bases between them. In DNA, the CDR3 is TGTGCCATCAGCCAAGACGTGCTCTATGGCTACACCTTC. Its protein is CAISQDVLYGYTF.

In the case of this clonotype: A much larger clone differs from this one at a single base, so this may be a read error. The chain couples TRBV3-1 to TRBJ2-7; 7 bases fit TRBD1. The length of the CDR3 is 15 residues. After removal of 2 bases from V and 6 bases from J, the junction contained 10 bases not matched to a gene. Germline V lookup: CDR1 LGHDT, CDR2 YNNKEL (reference sequence). The CDR3 spells CASSQTPDRVVEQYF. The CDR3 region has the DNA TGTGCCAGCAGCCAAACCCCTGACAGGGTAGTCGAGCAGTACTTC.

This clonotype was observed at least ten times. The chain employs TRBV5-6 and TRBJ1-2; tentative D call: TRBD1 (5 bases). Germline V gene sequence: CDR1 SGHDT, CDR2 YYEEEE. The CDR3 totals 15 residues. V was trimmed by 4 bases and J by 5 bases, leaving 18 bases between them. CDR3 DNA sequence: TGTGCCAGCAGCCGACAGACCCACCTTGGGTATGGCTACACCTTC. Its protein is CASSRQTHLGYGYTF.

Remarks on this clonotype: A much bigger clone sits one base away, suggesting this may be a read error. The rearrangement links TRBV5-1 to TRBJ2-5; a possible D gene is TRBD1 (6 bases). CDR1 and CDR2 from the germline V gene are SGHRS and YFSETQ. The CDR3 is 15 residues long. V was cut by 3 bases and J by 5 bases, with 17 bases left in between. The DNA of the CDR3 is TGCGCCAGCAGCTCCGCCGGACAGAGTGCGGAGACCCAGTACTTC. Encoded protein: CASSSAGQSAETQYF. Filled out from reference TRBV5-1 and TRBJ2-5, the complete variable domain reads KAGVTQTPRYLIKTRGQQVTLSCSPISGHRSVSWYQQTPGQGLQFLFEYFSETQRNKGNFPGRFSGRQFSNSRSEMNVSTLELGDSALYLCASSSAGQSAETQYFGPGTRLLVL.

This clonotype was detected ten times or more. V is TRBV12-3 or TRBV12-4 and J is TRBJ2-5; the match to TRBD1 covers 7 bases. This CDR3 region has 15 residues. The trim removed 5 bases at V and 6 bases at J, leaving 12 bases unmatched. CDR3 bases: TGTGCCAGCAGTAACCGGGACAGATCCTCTAAGACCCAGTACTTC. Its translation: CASSNRDRSSKTQYF.

This clonotype was found many times. The V gene is TRBV5-1, the J gene TRBJ2-1; D call uncertain. The ends were cut back, 1 base at V and 2 bases at J, with 10 bases in the middle. The CDR3 sequence is 15 residues long. Germline lookup yields CDR1 SGHRS and CDR2 YFSETQ. The CDR3: CASSLSSGTYNEQFF. CDR3 sequence (DNA): TGCGCCAGCAGCTTGTCAAGTGGGACCTACAATGAGCAGTTCTTC.

The J gene is TRBJ2-7, the V gene TRBV7-6; 10 positions agree with TRBD1. CDR1 and CDR2 from the germline V gene are SGHVS and FNYEAQ. The CDR3 runs 14 residues. The V and J ends lost 2 bases and 8 bases, in that order; junction bases with no gene match: 6. The CDR3 is CASSLPETGGQQYF. The CDR3 coding sequence is TGTGCCAGCAGCTTACCCGAGACAGGGGGCCAGCAGTACTTC.

The gene calls are TRBV29-1 and TRBJ2-2; no clear D gene. The CDR3 consists of 11 residues. Between the trimmed V and J ends, which lost 7 bases and 1 base, there was a span of 4 bases. Germline assignment: CDR1 SQVTM and CDR2 ANQGSEA. CDR3 nucleotide sequence: TGCAGCGCATGGAACACCGGGGAGCTGTTTTTT. This gives the protein CSAWNTGELFF.

This chain connects TRBV9 to TRBJ2-3, with 8 bases lining up with TRBD2. V shed 2 bases and J 3 bases; nucleotides not matched to a gene: 8. Germline V gene data show CDR1 as SGDLS and CDR2 as YYNGEE. The CDR3 length is 16 residues. In DNA form, the CDR3 reads TGTGCCAGCAGCGTGGCAGCGGGGGTGGGAACAGATACGCAGTATTTT. Its protein product is CASSVAAGVGTDTQYF.

V usage is TRBV20-1 and J usage is TRBJ2-7; 10 nucleotides match TRBD2. The CDR3 extends over 14 amino acids. The V and J ends lost 7 bases and 6 bases, in that order; junction bases with no gene match: 12. Germline CDR1 and CDR2: DFQATT and SNEGSKA (reference sequence). CDR3 protein: CSVRPGLASLEQYF. The CDR3 DNA is TGCAGTGTTCGGCCGGGACTAGCGTCGCTCGAGCAGTACTTC.

This clonotype came up once. The chain has TRBV29-1 and TRBJ2-7; D is uncertain. CDR3 length: 11 amino acids. V gave up 2 bases and J gave up 3 bases, with 5 bases separating them. Looked up from germline, CDR1 is SQVTM and CDR2 is ANQGSEA. The chain's CDR3 is CSVEYNYEQYF. Written as DNA, the CDR3 is TGCAGCGTTGAATACAACTACGAGCAGTACTTC.

This clonotype was detected only a few times. The chain links TRBV27 to TRBJ1-2; D perhaps matches TRBD1 (6 bases). Germline CDR1 MNHEY, CDR2 SMNVEV (reference sequence). V lost 5 bases, J lost 4 bases, and 17 bases lay in between. This CDR3 has 15 amino acids. CDR3 bases: TGTGCCAGCAGTCCCACGGGGGGCCCTTCCTATGGCTACACCTTC. It encodes CASSPTGGPSYGYTF.

This clonotype was seen more than once but under ten times. V usage is TRBV12-3 or TRBV12-4 and J usage is TRBJ1-4; D gene unclear. Trimming shortened V by 6 bases and J by 7 bases, and 24 bases separated the two germline ends. The CDR3 spans 17 residues. CDR3 nucleotides: TGTGCCAGCAGCCCGTCTTGGGAACAATTAATGACTGAAAAACTGTTTTTT. It encodes CASSPSWEQLMTEKLFF.

This clonotype was seen only a few times. It may be a read error: a sequence one base away is much more abundant. The chain employs TRBV20-1 and TRBJ2-1; D not resolved. Germline lookup yields CDR1 DFQATT and CDR2 SNEGSKA (reference sequence). The CDR3 is 12 amino acids. V lost 3 bases and J lost 13, with 16 bases in between. CDR3 residues: CSASMITETQFF. The CDR3 DNA sequence: TGCAGTGCTAGTATGATTACAGAGACCCAGTTCTTC.

This chain uses TRBV7-2 with TRBJ2-1; 7 positions agree with TRBD1. The V gene end was trimmed by 1 base and the J gene end by 9 bases; junction bases not matched to a gene: 3. The V gene's germline CDR1 is SGHTA and CDR2 FQGNSA. This CDR3 has 13 residues. The CDR3 sequence: CASSLEGASEQFF. The CDR3 DNA sequence: TGTGCCAGCAGCTTAGAGGGGGCAAGTGAGCAGTTCTTC.

This clonotype was counted ten times or more. The gene calls are TRBV4-1 and TRBJ1-1; the D is unclear. Germline V gives CDR1 MGHRA, CDR2 YSYEKL. V lost 6 bases, J lost 0 bases, and 8 bases lay in between. This CDR3 is 13 amino acids long. Here the CDR3 reads CASSRKVNTEAFF. Written as DNA, the CDR3 is TGCGCCAGCAGTAGGAAGGTGAACACTGAAGCTTTCTTT.

Note on this clonotype: A read error may explain this, as a much larger clone is one base away. V is TRBV10-3 and J is TRBJ2-1; TRBD1 matches at 10 bases. Losses at the gene ends were 3 bases for V and 6 bases for J; bases not matched to a gene: 8. There are 16 residues in the CDR3. From germline, CDR1 is ENHRY and CDR2 SYGVKD. In DNA form, the CDR3 reads TGTGCCATCAGTGACGGACAGGGGGGCCCCTTCAATGAGCAGTTCTTC. Protein: CAISDGQGGPFNEQFF.

This clonotype showed up many times. The genes are TRBV24-1 and TRBJ2-3; D not resolved. Germline V gene sequence: CDR1 KGHDR, CDR2 SFDVKD. The CDR3 extends over 13 amino acids. Trimming stripped 3 bases from V and 4 bases from J, with 7 bases between. Here the CDR3 DNA reads TGTGCCACCAGTGATATAGGTGCAGATACGCAGTATTTT. Translated, it gives CATSDIGADTQYF.

This chain joins TRBV28 and TRBJ2-4; D is possibly TRBD1 (5 bases). V lost 6 bases and J lost 1, with 10 bases in between. This CDR3 is built from 14 residues. CDR1 is MDHEN, CDR2 SYDVKM, per germline. CDR3 loop: CASSSGWAKNIQYF. DNA for the CDR3: TGTGCCAGCAGCTCAGGGTGGGCCAAAAACATTCAGTACTTC.